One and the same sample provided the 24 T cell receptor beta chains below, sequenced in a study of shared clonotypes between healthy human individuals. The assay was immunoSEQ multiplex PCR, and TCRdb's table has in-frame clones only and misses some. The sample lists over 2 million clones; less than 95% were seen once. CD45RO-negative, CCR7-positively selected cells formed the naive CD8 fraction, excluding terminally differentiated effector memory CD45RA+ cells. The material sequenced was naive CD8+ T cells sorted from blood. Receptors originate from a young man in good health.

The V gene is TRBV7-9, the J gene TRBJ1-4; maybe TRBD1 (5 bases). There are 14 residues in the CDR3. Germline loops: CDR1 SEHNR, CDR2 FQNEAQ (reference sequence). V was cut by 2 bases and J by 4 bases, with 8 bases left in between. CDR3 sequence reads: CASSLRGVNEKLFF. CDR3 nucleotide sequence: TGTGCCAGCAGCTTACGGGGGGTTAATGAAAAACTGTTTTTT.

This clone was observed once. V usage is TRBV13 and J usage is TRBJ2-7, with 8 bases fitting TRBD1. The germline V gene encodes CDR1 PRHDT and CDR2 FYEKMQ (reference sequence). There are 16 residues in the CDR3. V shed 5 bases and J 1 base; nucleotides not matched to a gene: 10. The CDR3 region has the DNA TGTGCCAGCAGCGTATCTCAGGGGGCTCTATCCTACGAGCAGTACTTC. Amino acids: CASSVSQGALSYEQYF.

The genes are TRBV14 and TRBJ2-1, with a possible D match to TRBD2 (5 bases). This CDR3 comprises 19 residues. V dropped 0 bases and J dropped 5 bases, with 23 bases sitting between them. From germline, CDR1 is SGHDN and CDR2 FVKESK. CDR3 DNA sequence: TGTGCCAGCAGCCAAGATAGTTTCGCGGAGGATTATGGACACAATGAGCAGTTCTTC. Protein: CASSQDSFAEDYGHNEQFF.

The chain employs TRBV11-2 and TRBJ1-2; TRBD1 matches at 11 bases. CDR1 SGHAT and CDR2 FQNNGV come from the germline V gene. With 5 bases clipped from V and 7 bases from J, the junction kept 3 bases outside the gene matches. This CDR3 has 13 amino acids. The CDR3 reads CASSGQGAIGYTF. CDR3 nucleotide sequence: TGTGCCAGCAGCGGACAGGGGGCGATTGGCTACACCTTC.

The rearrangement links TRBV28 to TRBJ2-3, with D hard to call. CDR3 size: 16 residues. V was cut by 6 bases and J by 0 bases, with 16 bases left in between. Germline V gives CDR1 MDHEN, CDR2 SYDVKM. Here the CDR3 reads CASSPPEDASTDTQYF. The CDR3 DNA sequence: TGTGCCAGCAGCCCCCCTGAGGACGCTAGCACAGATACGCAGTATTTT.

This CDR3 is CASSTVSGVYTDTQYF. The CDR3 bases are TGTGCCAGCAGCACAGTCAGCGGGGTGTACACAGATACGCAGTATTTT. The chain couples TRBV7-9 to TRBJ2-3; 7 nucleotides agree with TRBD2. The V gene end was trimmed by 5 bases and the J gene end by 2 bases; junction bases not matched to a gene: 10. The germline V gene has CDR1 SEHNR and CDR2 FQNEAQ (reference sequence). This CDR3 comprises 16 residues.

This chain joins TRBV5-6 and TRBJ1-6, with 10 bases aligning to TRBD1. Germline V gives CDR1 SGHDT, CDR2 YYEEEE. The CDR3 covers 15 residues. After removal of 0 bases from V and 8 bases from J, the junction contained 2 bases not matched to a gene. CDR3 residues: CASSLGQGAYSPLHF. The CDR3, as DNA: TGTGCCAGCAGCTTGGGACAGGGGGCCTATTCACCCCTCCACTTT.

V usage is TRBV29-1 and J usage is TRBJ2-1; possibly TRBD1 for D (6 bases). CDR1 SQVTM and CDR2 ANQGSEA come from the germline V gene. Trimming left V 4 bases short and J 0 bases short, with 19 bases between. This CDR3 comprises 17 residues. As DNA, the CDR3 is TGCAGCGTTGGTGGGGGCCTCAGCCCTTCCTCCTACAATGAGCAGTTCTTC. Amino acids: CSVGGGLSPSSYNEQFF.

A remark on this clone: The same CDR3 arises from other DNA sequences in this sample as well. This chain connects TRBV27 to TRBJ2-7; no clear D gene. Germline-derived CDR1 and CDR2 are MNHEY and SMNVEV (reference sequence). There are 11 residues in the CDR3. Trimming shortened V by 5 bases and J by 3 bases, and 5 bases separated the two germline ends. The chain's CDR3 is CASSGGYEQYF. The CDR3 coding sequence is TGTGCCAGCAGTGGCGGCTACGAGCAGTACTTC.

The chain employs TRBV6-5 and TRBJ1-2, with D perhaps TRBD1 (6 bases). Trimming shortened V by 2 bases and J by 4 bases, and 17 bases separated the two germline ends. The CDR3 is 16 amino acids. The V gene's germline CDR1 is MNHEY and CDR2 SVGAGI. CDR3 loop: CASSYLPGAHSYGYTF. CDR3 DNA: TGTGCCAGCAGTTACCTCCCGGGGGCCCACTCCTATGGCTACACCTTC.

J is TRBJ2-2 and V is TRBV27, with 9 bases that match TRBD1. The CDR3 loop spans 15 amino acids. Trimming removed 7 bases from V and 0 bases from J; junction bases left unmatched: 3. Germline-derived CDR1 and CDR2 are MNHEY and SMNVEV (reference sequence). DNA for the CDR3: TGTGCCAGCACGACAGGGGGGACGAACACCGGGGAGCTGTTTTTT. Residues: CASTTGGTNTGELFF.

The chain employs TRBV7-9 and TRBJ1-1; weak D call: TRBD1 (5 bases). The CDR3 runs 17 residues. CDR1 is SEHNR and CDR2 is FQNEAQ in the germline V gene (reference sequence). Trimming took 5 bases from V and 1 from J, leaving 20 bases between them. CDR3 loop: CASSPRRGSKENTEAFF. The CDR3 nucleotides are TGTGCCAGCAGCCCGAGGCGGGGGTCGAAAGAGAACACTGAAGCTTTCTTT. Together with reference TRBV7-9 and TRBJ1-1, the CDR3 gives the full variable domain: DTGVSQNPRHKITKRGQNVTFRCDPISEHNRLYWYRQTLGQGPEFLTYFQNEAQLEKSRLLSDRFSAERPKGSFSTLEIQRTEQGDSAMYLCASSPRRGSKENTEAFFGQGTRLTVV.

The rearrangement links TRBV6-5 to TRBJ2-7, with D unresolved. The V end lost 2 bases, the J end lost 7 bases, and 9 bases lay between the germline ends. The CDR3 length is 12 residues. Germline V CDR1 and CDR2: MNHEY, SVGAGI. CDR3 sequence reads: CASSYPRLEQYF. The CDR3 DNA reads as TGTGCCAGCAGTTACCCACGTCTGGAGCAGTACTTC.

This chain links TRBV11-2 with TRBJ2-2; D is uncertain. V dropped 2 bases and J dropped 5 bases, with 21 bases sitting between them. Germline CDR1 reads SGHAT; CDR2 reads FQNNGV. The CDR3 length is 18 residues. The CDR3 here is CASSLLLYRAQGTGELFF. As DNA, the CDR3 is TGTGCCAGCAGCTTACTGTTGTACCGCGCCCAAGGGACCGGGGAGCTGTTTTTT. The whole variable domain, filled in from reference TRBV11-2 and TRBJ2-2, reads EAGVAQSPRYKIIEKRQSVAFWCNPISGHATLYWYQQILGQGPKLLIQFQNNGVVDDSQLPKDRFSAERLKGVDSTLKIQPAKLEDSAVYLCASSLLLYRAQGTGELFFGEGSRLTVL.

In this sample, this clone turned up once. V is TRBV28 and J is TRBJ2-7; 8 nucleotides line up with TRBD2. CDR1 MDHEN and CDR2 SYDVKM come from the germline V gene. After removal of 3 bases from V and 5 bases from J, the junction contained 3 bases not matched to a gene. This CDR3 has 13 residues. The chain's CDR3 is CASSFGGVDEQYF. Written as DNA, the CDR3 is TGTGCCAGCAGTTTCGGGGGGGTCGACGAGCAGTACTTC.

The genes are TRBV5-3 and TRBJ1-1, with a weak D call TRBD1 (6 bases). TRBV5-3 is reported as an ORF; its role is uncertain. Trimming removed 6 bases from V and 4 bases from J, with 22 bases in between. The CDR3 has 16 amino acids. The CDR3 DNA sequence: TGTGCCAGAAAGAGGTCGGCAGGGGCTCCCCGCACTGAAGCTTTCTTT. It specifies CARKRSAGAPRTEAFF.

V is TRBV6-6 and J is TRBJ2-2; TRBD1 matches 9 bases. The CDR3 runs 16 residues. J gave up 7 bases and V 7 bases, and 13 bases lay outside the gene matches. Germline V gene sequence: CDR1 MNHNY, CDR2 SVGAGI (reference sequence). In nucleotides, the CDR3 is TGTGCCAGCACCGATTTCCGGGACAGGGCTGGCGGGGAGCTGTTTTTT. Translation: CASTDFRDRAGGELFF.

The CDR3 here is CASSPPLGPGQPQHF. CDR3 DNA: TGTGCCAGTAGCCCTCCCTTGGGACCGGGGCAGCCCCAGCATTTT. This rearrangement joins TRBV19 to TRBJ1-5, with a possible D match to TRBD1 (5 bases). Per the germline V gene, CDR1 is LNHDA and CDR2 is SQIVND (reference sequence). This CDR3 has 15 amino acids. V was cut by 6 bases and J by 7 bases, with 19 bases left in between.

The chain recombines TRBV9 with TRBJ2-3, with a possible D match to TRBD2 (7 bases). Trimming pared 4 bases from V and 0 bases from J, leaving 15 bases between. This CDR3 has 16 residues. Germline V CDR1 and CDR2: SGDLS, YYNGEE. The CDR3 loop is CASSPSGGVSTDTQYF. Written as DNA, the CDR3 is TGTGCCAGCAGCCCTTCGGGGGGCGTAAGCACAGATACGCAGTATTTT. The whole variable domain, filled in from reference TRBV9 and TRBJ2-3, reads DSGVTQTPKHLITATGQRVTLRCSPRSGDLSVYWYQQSLDQGLQFLIQYYNGEERAKGNILERFSAQQFPDLHSELNLSSLELGDSALYFCASSPSGGVSTDTQYFGPGTRLTVL.

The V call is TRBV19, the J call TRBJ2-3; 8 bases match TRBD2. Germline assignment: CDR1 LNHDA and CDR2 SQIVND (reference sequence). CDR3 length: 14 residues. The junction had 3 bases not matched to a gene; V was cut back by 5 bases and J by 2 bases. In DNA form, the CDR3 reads TGTGCCAGTAGTCCCGGGGGGGTCACAGATACGCAGTATTTT. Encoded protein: CASSPGGVTDTQYF.

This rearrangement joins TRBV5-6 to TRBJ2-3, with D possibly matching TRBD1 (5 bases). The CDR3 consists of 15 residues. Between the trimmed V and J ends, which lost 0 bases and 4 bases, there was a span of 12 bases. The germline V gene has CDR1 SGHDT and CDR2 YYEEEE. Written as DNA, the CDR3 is TGTGCCAGCAGCTTGGAGGGGTTCGTCGCAGATACGCAGTATTTT. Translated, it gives CASSLEGFVADTQYF.

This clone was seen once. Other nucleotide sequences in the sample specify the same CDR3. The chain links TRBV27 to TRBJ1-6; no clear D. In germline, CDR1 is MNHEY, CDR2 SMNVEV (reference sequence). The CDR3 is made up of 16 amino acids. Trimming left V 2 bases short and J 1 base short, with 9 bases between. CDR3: CASSLGGPSYNSPLHF. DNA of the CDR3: TGTGCCAGCAGTTTAGGCGGACCATCCTATAATTCACCCCTCCACTTT.

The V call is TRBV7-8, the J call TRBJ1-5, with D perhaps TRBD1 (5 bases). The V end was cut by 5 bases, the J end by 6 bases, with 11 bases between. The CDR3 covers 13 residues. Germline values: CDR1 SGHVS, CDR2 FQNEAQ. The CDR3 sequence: CASSLQGFQPQHF. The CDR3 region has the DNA TGTGCCAGCAGCCTCCAGGGTTTTCAGCCCCAGCATTTT.

The CDR3 bases are TGTGCCAGCAGTGAAACCCTGGGAGGGGACTATGGCTACACCTTC. The encoded protein is CASSETLGGDYGYTF. This chain uses TRBV2 with TRBJ1-2; perhaps TRBD1 as D (5 bases). Trimming took off 2 bases at V and 3 bases at J, with 13 bases between the two ends. The germline CDR1 and CDR2 sequences are SNHLY and FYNNEI. This CDR3 spans 15 amino acids. The variable domain in full, with the rest retrieved from reference TRBV2 and TRBJ1-2, is EPEVTQTPSHQVTQMGQEVILRCVPISNHLYFYWYRQILGQKVEFLVSFYNNEISEKSEIFDDQFSVERPDGSNFTLKIRSTKLEDSAMYFCASSETLGGDYGYTFGSGTRLTVV.